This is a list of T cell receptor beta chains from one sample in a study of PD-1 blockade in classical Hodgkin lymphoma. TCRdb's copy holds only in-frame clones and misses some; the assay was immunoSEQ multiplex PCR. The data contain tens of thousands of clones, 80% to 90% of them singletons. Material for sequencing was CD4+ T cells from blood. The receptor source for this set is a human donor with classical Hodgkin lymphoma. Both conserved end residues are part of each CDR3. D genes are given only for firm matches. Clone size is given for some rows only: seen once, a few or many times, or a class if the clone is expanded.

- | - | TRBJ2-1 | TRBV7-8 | TGTGCCAGCAGCCTCAACCGGGACGGGAACAATGAGCAGTTCTTC | CASSLNRDGNNEQFF
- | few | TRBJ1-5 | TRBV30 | TGTGCCTGGAGGGGGACACTCGATCAGCCCCAGCATTTT | CAWRGTLDQPQHF
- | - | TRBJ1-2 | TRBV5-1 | TGCGCCAGCAGCTCACGACAGGCCGGTCCTGGCTACACCTTC | CASSSRQAGPGYTF
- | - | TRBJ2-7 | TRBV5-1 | TGCGCCAGCAGCTTAAAGGGGTCCACCTACGAGCAGTACTTC | CASSLKGSTYEQYF
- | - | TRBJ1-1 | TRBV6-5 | TGTGCCAGCAGTTCCCAACGGTGGGGGGGCACTGAAGCTTTCTTT | CASSSQRWGGTEAFF
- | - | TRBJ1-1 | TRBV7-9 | TGTGCCAGCAGCTTGTCCGCGCGCACTGAAGCTTTCTTT | CASSLSARTEAFF
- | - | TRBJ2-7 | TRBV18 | TGTGCCAGCTCACAAACAGGGAGGGGGTACGAGCAGTACTTC | CASSQTGRGYEQYF
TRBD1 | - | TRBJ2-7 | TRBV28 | TGTGCCAGCAGTTTATACCCCCGGACAGGGTGGATAGGCGAGCAGTACTTC | CASSLYPRTGWIGEQYF
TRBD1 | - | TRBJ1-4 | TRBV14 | TGTGCCAGCAGCCGGTTCTATGGACAGGGGAATGAAAAACTGTTTTTT | CASSRFYGQGNEKLFF
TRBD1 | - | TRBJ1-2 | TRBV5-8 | TGTGCCAGCAGCAAAGGCCGGGACAGGGTTAGGGGCCGTATAGGCTACACCTTC | CASSKGRDRVRGRIGYTF
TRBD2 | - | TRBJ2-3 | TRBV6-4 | TGTGCCAGCAGTGACCCCCCTAGCGGGAGGAGCCCTGGCACAGATACGCAGTATTTT | CASSDPPSGRSPGTDTQYF
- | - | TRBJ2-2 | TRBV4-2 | TGTGCCAGCAGCCAGTTACAGGGTATCGGCGGGGAGCTGTTTTTT | CASSQLQGIGGELFF
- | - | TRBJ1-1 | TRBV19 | TGTGCCAGTAGTATAGGTAACACCAGGCGCCCTGAAGCTTTCTTT | CASSIGNTRRPEAFF
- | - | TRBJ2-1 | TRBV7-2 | TGTGCCAGCAGCTTGTGGGATTACAATGAGCAGTTCTTC | CASSLWDYNEQFF
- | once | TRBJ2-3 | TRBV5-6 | TGTGCCAGCAGCTTGAAGCCGGAGAACACAGATACGCAGTATTTT | CASSLKPENTDTQYF
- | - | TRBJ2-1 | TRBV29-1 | TGCAGCGCTACCCAGGGGTACAATGAGCAGTTCTTC | CSATQGYNEQFF
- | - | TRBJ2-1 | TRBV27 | TGTGCCAGCAGTTCTTCCACATATAAGGGGCTCAATGAGCAGTTCTTC | CASSSSTYKGLNEQFF
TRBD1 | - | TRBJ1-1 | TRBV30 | TGTGCCTGGAGTGAGGGGGCAAGAACTGAAGCTTTCTTT | CAWSEGARTEAFF
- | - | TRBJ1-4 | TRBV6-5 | TGTGCCAGCAGTGGAGCGAGGAATGAAAAACTGTTTTTT | CASSGARNEKLFF
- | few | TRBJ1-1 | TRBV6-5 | TGTGCCAGCAGTACAAGCATGAACACTGAAGCTTTCTTT | CASSTSMNTEAFF
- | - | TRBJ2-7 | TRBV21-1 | TGTGCCAGCAGCGACCAGCGACTGCCTAGCGCCGCTCACGAGCAGTACTTC | CASSDQRLPSAAHEQYF
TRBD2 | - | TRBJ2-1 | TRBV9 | TGTGCCAGCAGCGTAGCCTGGCTAGCGGGGCCTTACAATGAGCAGTTCTTC | CASSVAWLAGPYNEQFF
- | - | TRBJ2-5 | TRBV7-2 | TGTGCCAGCAGCTTAGTGGTCCTTGCGACCCAGTACTTC | CASSLVVLATQYF
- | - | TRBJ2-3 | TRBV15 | TGTGCCACCAAGCCGGAGGGGGCCTATCGAGATACGCAGTATTTT | CATKPEGAYRDTQYF
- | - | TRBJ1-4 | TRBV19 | TGTGCCAGTAGTATGATTACAACTAATGAAAAACTGTTTTTT | CASSMITTNEKLFF
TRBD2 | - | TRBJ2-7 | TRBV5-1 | TGCGCCAGCAGCCTAGGGACTAGCGGAGGGGTCTACGAGCAGTACTTC | CASSLGTSGGVYEQYF
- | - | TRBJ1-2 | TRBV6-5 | TGTGCCAGCAGTTACTCGATTCTGAGGTCCCGCACCTTC | CASSYSILRSRTF
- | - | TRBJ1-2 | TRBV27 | TGTGCCAGCCGTGCCCCGGGACGCCCATACTATGGCTACACCTTC | CASRAPGRPYYGYTF
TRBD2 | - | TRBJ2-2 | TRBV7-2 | TGTGCCAGCAGCCAACAGTCGACTAGCGGGCCAACCACCGGGGAGCTGTTTTTT | CASSQQSTSGPTTGELFF
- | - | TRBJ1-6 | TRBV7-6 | TGTGCCAGCAGCCCTGGATGGGGTAATTCACCCCTCCACTTT | CASSPGWGNSPLHF
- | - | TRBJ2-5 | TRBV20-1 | TGCAGTGCTAGTGACTTTTCGGCCCAGTACTTC | CSASDFSAQYF
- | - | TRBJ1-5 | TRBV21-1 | TGTGCCAGCCGGACAGACCATCAGCCCCAGCATTTT | CASRTDHQPQHF
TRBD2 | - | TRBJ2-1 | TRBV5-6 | TGTGCCAGCAGCTACAGGACTAGTGCCTACAATGAGCAGTTCTTC | CASSYRTSAYNEQFF
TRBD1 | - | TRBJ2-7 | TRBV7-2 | TGTGCCAGCAGCACCGGACAGGGGGTTCTATACGAGCAGTACTTC | CASSTGQGVLYEQYF
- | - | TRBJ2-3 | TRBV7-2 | TGTGCCAGCAGCTTAGAGCTCGTGGCAGATACGCAGTATTTT | CASSLELVADTQYF
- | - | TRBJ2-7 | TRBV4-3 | TGCGCCAGCAGCCAAGATCCGGGGCCTAGCCCCGAGCAGTACTTC | CASSQDPGPSPEQYF
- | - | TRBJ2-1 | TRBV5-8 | TGTGCCAGCAGCTTGCGATTAAGCTCCTACAATGAGCAGTTCTTC | CASSLRLSSYNEQFF
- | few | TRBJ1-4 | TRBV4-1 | TGCGCCAGCAGCCAATCTGGGTCGGGGATCGAAAAACTGTTTTTT | CASSQSGSGIEKLFF
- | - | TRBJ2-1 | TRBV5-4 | TGTGCCAGCAGCTTGGTCCGCTACAATGAGCAGTTCTTC | CASSLVRYNEQFF
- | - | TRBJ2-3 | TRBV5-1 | TGCGCCAGCAGCTTGGGTTGGGGCCCAAGACGGGGCACAGATACGCAGTATTTT | CASSLGWGPRRGTDTQYF
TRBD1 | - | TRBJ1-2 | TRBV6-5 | TGTGCCAGCAGTTACTCTCTCGGGTGGGGGACAGGTGGCTACACCTTC | CASSYSLGWGTGGYTF
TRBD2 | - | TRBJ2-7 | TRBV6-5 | TGTGCCAGCAGACTAGCGGGAGCCCTATACGAGCAGTACTTC | CASRLAGALYEQYF
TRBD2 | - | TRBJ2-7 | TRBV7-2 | TGTGCCAGCAAACCTAGCGGGAGGGTTGAGCAGTACTTC | CASKPSGRVEQYF
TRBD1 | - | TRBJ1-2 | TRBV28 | TGTGCCACCCAGGGGGCACATGGCTACACCTTC | CATQGAHGYTF
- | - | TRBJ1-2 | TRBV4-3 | TGCGCCAGCAGCCAAGTACCCACCTGCGGAGTCTATGGCTACACCTTC | CASSQVPTCGVYGYTF
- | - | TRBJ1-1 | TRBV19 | TGTGCCAGTACCGGGCTCTCATACACTGAAGCTTTCTTT | CASTGLSYTEAFF
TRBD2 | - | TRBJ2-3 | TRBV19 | TGTGCCAGTAGTATGTTAGCGGGGGACACAGATACGCAGTATTTT | CASSMLAGDTDTQYF
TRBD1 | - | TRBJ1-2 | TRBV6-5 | TGTGCCAGCGGTACGGGACAGGGCCATGGCTACACCTTC | CASGTGQGHGYTF
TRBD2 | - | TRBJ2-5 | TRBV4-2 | TGTGCCAGCAGCCAAGTCGGCGGGACTAGCGAGGAGACCCAGTACTTC | CASSQVGGTSEETQYF
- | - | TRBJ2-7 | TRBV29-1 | TGCAGCGTGGGGGGCGGGACCTCCTACGAGCAGTACTTC | CSVGGGTSYEQYF
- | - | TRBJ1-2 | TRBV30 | TGTGCCTGGAGTGTACCCAGGGTACCTCCGGGCTACACCTTC | CAWSVPRVPPGYTF
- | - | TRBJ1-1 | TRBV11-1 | TGTGCCAGCAGCTTGATGGGTTCCGGAGCTTTCTTT | CASSLMGSGAFF
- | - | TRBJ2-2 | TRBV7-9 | TGTGCCAGCAGCTTAGAGGTGCCTACCGGGGAGCTGTTTTTT | CASSLEVPTGELFF
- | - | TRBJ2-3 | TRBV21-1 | TGTGCCAGCAGCAAAGATTGGGCTCACACTAGGGGGTTTCAACACACAGATACGCAGTATTTT | CASSKDWAHTRGFQHTDTQYF